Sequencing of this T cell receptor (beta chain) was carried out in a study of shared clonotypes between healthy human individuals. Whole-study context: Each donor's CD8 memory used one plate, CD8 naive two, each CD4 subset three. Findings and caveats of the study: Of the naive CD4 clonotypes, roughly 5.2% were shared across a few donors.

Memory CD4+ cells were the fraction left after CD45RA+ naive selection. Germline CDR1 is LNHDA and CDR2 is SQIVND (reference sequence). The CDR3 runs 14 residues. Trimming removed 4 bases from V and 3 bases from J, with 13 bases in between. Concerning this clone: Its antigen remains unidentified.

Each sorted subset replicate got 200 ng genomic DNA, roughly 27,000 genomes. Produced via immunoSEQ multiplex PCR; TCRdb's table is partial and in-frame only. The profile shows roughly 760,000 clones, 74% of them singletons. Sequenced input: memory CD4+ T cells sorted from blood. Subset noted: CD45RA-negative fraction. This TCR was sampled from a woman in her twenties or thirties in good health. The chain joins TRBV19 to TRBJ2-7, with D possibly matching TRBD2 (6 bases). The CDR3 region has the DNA TGTGCCAGTAGTACCCGGGAGAGATTCTACGAGCAGTACTTC. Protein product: CASSTRERFYEQYF.